This is a list of T cell receptor beta chains from one sample in a study of blood T cells in healthy people across ages. TCRdb processed the 5' RACE reads anew with MiXCR; each CDR3 protein has one entry. The sample lists fewer than 900,000 distinct CDR3 sequences, about 42% seen once, with roughly 19% in the top ten. Sequencing input: blood. The receptors stem from a woman aged 55 to 70 in good health. Both conserved end residues are part of each CDR3. Fields, in order: CDR3 protein, CDR3 DNA, D gene, V gene, J gene, clone size. A D gene is named only where the DNA matches it firmly. Rows give clone size only sometimes, using once, few, many, or a class for an expanded clone.

cdr3_aa: CASSGQGPLSGYTF
cdr3_nt: TGTGCCAGCAGCGGCCAGGGACCCCTTTCTGGCTACACCTTC
d_call: NA
v_call: TRBV7-2
j_call: TRBJ1-2
clone_size: few

cdr3_aa: CASSFGGGAYNEQFF
cdr3_nt: TGTGCCAGCAGTTTTGGAGGGGGCGCCTACAATGAGCAGTTCTTC
d_call: NA
v_call: TRBV28
j_call: TRBJ2-1
clone_size: many

cdr3_aa: CASSYGADARNEQYF
cdr3_nt: TGTGCCAGCAGTTATGGAGCCGACGCTAGAAATGAGCAGTACTTC
d_call: NA
v_call: TRBV6-6
j_call: TRBJ2-7
clone_size: NA

cdr3_aa: CASGSGGAYNEQFF
cdr3_nt: TGTGCCAGCGGGAGCGGGGGGGCCTACAATGAGCAGTTCTTC
d_call: TRBD2
v_call: TRBV9
j_call: TRBJ2-1
clone_size: few

cdr3_aa: CASSQKTRSDTQYF
cdr3_nt: TGTGCCAGCAGCCAAAAAACTAGGTCAGATACGCAGTATTTT
d_call: NA
v_call: TRBV3-1
j_call: TRBJ2-3
clone_size: few

cdr3_aa: CSAEHGTSGKNEQYF
cdr3_nt: TGCAGTGCGGAACATGGGACTAGCGGGAAGAATGAGCAGTACTTC
d_call: TRBD2
v_call: TRBV20-1
j_call: TRBJ2-5
clone_size: NA

cdr3_aa: CASSLRGLAGGPTDTQYF
cdr3_nt: TGTGCCAGCAGCTTACGGGGACTAGCGGGGGGACCCACAGATACGCAGTATTTT
d_call: TRBD2
v_call: TRBV13
j_call: TRBJ2-3
clone_size: NA

cdr3_aa: CASSHAQGPQETQYF
cdr3_nt: TGTGCCAGCAGCCATGCTCAGGGGCCACAAGAGACCCAGTACTTC
d_call: NA
v_call: TRBV6-5
j_call: TRBJ2-5
clone_size: once

cdr3_aa: CSARLVTTGELFF
cdr3_nt: TGCAGTGCGAGACTAGTTACTACCGGGGAGCTGTTTTTT
d_call: NA
v_call: TRBV20-1
j_call: TRBJ2-2
clone_size: few

cdr3_aa: CASSLGRHYEQYF
cdr3_nt: TGTGCCAGCAGCTTGGGTAGACACTACGAGCAGTACTTC
d_call: NA
v_call: TRBV7-2
j_call: TRBJ2-7
clone_size: NA

cdr3_aa: CAISESWSTDTQYF
cdr3_nt: TGTGCCATCAGTGAGTCCTGGAGCACAGATACGCAGTATTTT
d_call: NA
v_call: TRBV10-3
j_call: TRBJ2-3
clone_size: many

cdr3_aa: CASSPRGGGYNEQFF
cdr3_nt: TGTGCCAGCAGCCCCAGGGGAGGAGGGTACAATGAGCAGTTCTTC
d_call: NA
v_call: TRBV5-6
j_call: TRBJ2-1
clone_size: many

cdr3_aa: CAGPGTGRSTGEQYF
cdr3_nt: TGTGCCGGTCCCGGGACAGGGAGGTCCACCGGTGAGCAGTACTTC
d_call: TRBD1
v_call: TRBV7-3
j_call: TRBJ2-5
clone_size: NA

cdr3_aa: CASRLGGRGTTPGDYGYTF
cdr3_nt: TGTGCCAGCCGGCTTGGTGGAAGGGGAACTACCCCGGGGGACTATGGCTACACCTTC
d_call: NA
v_call: TRBV2
j_call: TRBJ1-2
clone_size: NA

cdr3_aa: CASSKTLPGGQETQYF
cdr3_nt: TGTGCCAGCAGCAAGACCCTCCCGGGGGGGCAGGAGACCCAGTACTTC
d_call: TRBD2
v_call: TRBV11-2
j_call: TRBJ2-5
clone_size: few

cdr3_aa: CASSSGLAGSEQFF
cdr3_nt: TGTGCCAGCAGTTCCGGACTAGCGGGAAGTGAGCAGTTCTTC
d_call: TRBD2
v_call: TRBV6-5
j_call: TRBJ2-1
clone_size: once

cdr3_aa: CASTIWALRGHGYTF
cdr3_nt: TGTGCCAGCACCATATGGGCACTTAGGGGTCATGGCTACACCTTC
d_call: NA
v_call: TRBV28
j_call: TRBJ1-2
clone_size: NA

cdr3_aa: CASSVDRAREQYF
cdr3_nt: TGCGCCAGCAGCGTCGACAGGGCTCGCGAGCAGTACTTC
d_call: TRBD1
v_call: TRBV5-1
j_call: TRBJ2-7
clone_size: NA

cdr3_aa: CSAGTGLNYGYTF
cdr3_nt: TGCAGTGCTGGGACGGGTCTGAACTATGGCTACACCTTC
d_call: NA
v_call: TRBV20-1
j_call: TRBJ1-2
clone_size: few

cdr3_aa: CASSVSGGTKETQYF
cdr3_nt: TGTGCCAGCAGCGTATCAGGCGGAACGAAAGAGACCCAGTACTTC
d_call: NA
v_call: TRBV9
j_call: TRBJ2-5
clone_size: NA

cdr3_aa: CASSDRIGGNYGYTF
cdr3_nt: TGCGCCAGCAGTGATCGTATAGGAGGGAACTATGGCTACACCTTC
d_call: NA
v_call: TRBV10-2
j_call: TRBJ1-2
clone_size: few

cdr3_aa: CASTGSAMNEQFF
cdr3_nt: TGCGCCAGCACCGGTTCCGCTATGAATGAGCAGTTCTTC
d_call: NA
v_call: TRBV5-1
j_call: TRBJ2-1
clone_size: NA

cdr3_aa: CASSFGQGGDQPQHF
cdr3_nt: TGCGCCAGCAGCTTTGGCCAGGGAGGGGATCAGCCCCAGCATTTT
d_call: NA
v_call: TRBV5-1
j_call: TRBJ1-5
clone_size: few

cdr3_aa: CASSPHSPGLAGGNEQFF
cdr3_nt: TGTGCCAGCAGCCCACACTCGCCGGGACTAGCGGGGGGCAATGAGCAGTTCTTC
d_call: TRBD2
v_call: TRBV7-2
j_call: TRBJ2-1
clone_size: few

cdr3_aa: CASRANANEKLFF
cdr3_nt: TGTGCCAGCCGGGCTAATGCTAATGAAAAACTGTTTTTT
d_call: NA
v_call: TRBV12-3/TRBV12-4
j_call: TRBJ1-4
clone_size: many

cdr3_aa: CASSRQGQPQHF
cdr3_nt: TGTGCCAGCAGCCGACAGGGTCAGCCCCAGCATTTT
d_call: TRBD1
v_call: TRBV6-5
j_call: TRBJ1-5
clone_size: few

cdr3_aa: CASSPPGQRNTEAFF
cdr3_nt: TGCGCCAGCAGCCCACCGGGACAGAGGAACACTGAAGCTTTCTTT
d_call: TRBD1
v_call: TRBV5-1
j_call: TRBJ1-1
clone_size: NA

cdr3_aa: CSAREDREKPNEQFF
cdr3_nt: TGCAGTGCTAGAGAGGACAGGGAAAAACCTAATGAGCAGTTCTTC
d_call: TRBD1
v_call: TRBV20-1
j_call: TRBJ2-1
clone_size: NA

cdr3_aa: CASSATGEGEQYF
cdr3_nt: TGTGCCAGCAGTGCGACAGGGGAGGGCGAGCAGTACTTC
d_call: NA
v_call: TRBV6-5
j_call: TRBJ2-7
clone_size: few

cdr3_aa: CASSLAQDPRGGGGTQYF
cdr3_nt: TGTGCCAGCAGCTTAGCGCAAGACCCTCGAGGGGGGGGAGGGACCCAGTACTTC
d_call: NA
v_call: TRBV7-2
j_call: TRBJ2-5
clone_size: NA

cdr3_aa: CATTGDSPYEQYF
cdr3_nt: TGTGCCACCACCGGGGACTCCCCCTACGAGCAGTACTTC
d_call: NA
v_call: TRBV15
j_call: TRBJ2-7
clone_size: NA

cdr3_aa: CSARRGEQPQHF
cdr3_nt: TGCAGTGCTAGAAGGGGAGAACAGCCCCAGCATTTT
d_call: NA
v_call: TRBV20-1
j_call: TRBJ1-5
clone_size: NA

cdr3_aa: CASSPRTGLSEQYF
cdr3_nt: TGTGCCAGCAGCCCACGGACGGGGCTCTCCGAGCAGTACTTC
d_call: NA
v_call: TRBV7-2
j_call: TRBJ2-7
clone_size: few

cdr3_aa: CSAPREGSKETQYF
cdr3_nt: TGCAGTGCCCCACGCGAGGGTTCTAAAGAGACCCAGTACTTC
d_call: NA
v_call: TRBV20-1
j_call: TRBJ2-5
clone_size: NA

cdr3_aa: CANSPPLVKETQYF
cdr3_nt: TGTGCCAACAGCCCCCCCCTGGTTAAAGAGACCCAGTACTTC
d_call: NA
v_call: TRBV7-9
j_call: TRBJ2-5
clone_size: NA

cdr3_aa: CSAIRDYTEAFF
cdr3_nt: TGCAGTGCTATCAGGGATTACACTGAAGCTTTCTTT
d_call: NA
v_call: TRBV20-1
j_call: TRBJ1-1
clone_size: few

cdr3_aa: CASSLVSAVKLFF
cdr3_nt: TGTGCCAGCAGTTTGGTTTCGGCGGTAAAACTGTTTTTT
d_call: NA
v_call: TRBV28
j_call: TRBJ1-4
clone_size: NA